The sequence of this TCR beta chain was determined in a study of Ad26.COV2.S vaccination and SARS-CoV-2 variants. Overall study: Ad26.COV2.S was injected intramuscularly once or twice, 56 days apart.

Remarks on this clone: Its target is not known.

The length of the CDR3 is 16 residues. Germline CDR1 is SGHTA and CDR2 is FQGNSA. J lost 5 bases, V lost 5 bases, and 10 bases had no gene match. Assay used: immunoSEQ multiplex PCR; TCRdb lists only in-frame clones, some missing. Among hundreds of thousands of clones listed, roughly 91% were seen once. General study points: Vaccinees reportedly had broad spike-specific CD8+ and CD4+ T cell responses.

Documented treatment: roughly 18 received Ad26.COV2.S at low or high dose, single or two shots; 5 received placebo; per-sample allocation not given. Samples analyzed were those drawn on day 63 after the first vaccine or placebo injection. Adults aged 18-55 years in Boston included the donor. The material sequenced was peripheral blood, taken in a trial of Ad26.COV2.S vaccine versus placebo. This TCR was recovered from a person between 18 and 60 years old who received the Ad26.COV2.S COVID-19 vaccine or a placebo. The chain carries TRBV7-2 and TRBJ2-1; 9 bases fit TRBD1. The CDR3 coding sequence is TGTGCCAGCAGCCATCAGATCGGGACAGGGAACAATGAGCAGTTCTTC. This translates into CASSHQIGTGNNEQFF. The full variable domain, in which reference TRBV7-2 and TRBJ2-1 provide the parts outside the CDR3, is GAGVSQSPSNKVTEKGKDVELRCDPISGHTALYWYRQSLGQGLEFLIYFQGNSAPDKSGLPSDRFSAERTGGSVSTLTIQRTQQEDSAVYLCASSHQIGTGNNEQFFGPGTRLTVL.